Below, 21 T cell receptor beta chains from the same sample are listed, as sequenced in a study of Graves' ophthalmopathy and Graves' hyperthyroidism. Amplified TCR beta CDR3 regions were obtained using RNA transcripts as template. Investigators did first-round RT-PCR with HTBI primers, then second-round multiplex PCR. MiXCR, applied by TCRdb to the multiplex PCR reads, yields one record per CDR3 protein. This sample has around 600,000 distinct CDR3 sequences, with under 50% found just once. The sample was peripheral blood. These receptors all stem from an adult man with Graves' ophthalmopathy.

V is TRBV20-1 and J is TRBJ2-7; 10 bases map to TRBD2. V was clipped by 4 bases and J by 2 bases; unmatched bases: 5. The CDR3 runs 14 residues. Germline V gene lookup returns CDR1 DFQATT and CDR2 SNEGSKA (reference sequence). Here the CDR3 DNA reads TGCAGTGCTACTCTAGCGGGGGCCACCTACGAGCAGTACTTC. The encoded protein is CSATLAGATYEQYF.

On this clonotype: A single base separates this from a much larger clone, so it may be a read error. CDR3 loop: CVISWGQGRSTEAFF. Written as DNA, the CDR3 is TGTGTCATCAGTTGGGGACAGGGCAGAAGCACTGAAGCTTTCTTT. V is TRBV10-3 and J is TRBJ1-1; 9 bases fit TRBD1. This CDR3 is built from 15 residues. Germline lookup yields CDR1 ENHRY and CDR2 SYGVKD.

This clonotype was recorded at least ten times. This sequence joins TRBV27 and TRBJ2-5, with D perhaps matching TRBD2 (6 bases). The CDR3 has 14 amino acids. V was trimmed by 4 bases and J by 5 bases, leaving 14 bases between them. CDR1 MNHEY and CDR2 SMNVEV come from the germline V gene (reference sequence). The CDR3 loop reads CASSSLQGRETQYF. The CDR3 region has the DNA TGTGCCAGCAGTTCACTCCAAGGGAGGGAGACCCAGTACTTC.

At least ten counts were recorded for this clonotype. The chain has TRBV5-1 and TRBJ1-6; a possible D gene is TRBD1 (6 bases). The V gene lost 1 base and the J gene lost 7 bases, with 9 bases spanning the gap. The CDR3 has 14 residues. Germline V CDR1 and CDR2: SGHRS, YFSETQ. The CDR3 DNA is TGCGCCAGCAGCTTGCCGGACAGAAATTCACCCCTCCACTTT. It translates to CASSLPDRNSPLHF.

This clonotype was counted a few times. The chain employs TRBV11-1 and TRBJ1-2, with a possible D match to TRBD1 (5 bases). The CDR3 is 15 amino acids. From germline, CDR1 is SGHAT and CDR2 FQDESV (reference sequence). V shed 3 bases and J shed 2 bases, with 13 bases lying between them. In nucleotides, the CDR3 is TGTGCCAGCAGCTTGGGGACTCCCCGAAACTATGGCTACACCTTC. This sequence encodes CASSLGTPRNYGYTF.

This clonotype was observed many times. The CDR3 DNA follows: TGTGCCATCAGTGCCTCGACCGGCCTGGGACAAGAGCAAGAGACCCAGTACTTC. This encodes CAISASTGLGQEQETQYF. V usage is TRBV10-3 and J usage is TRBJ2-5; D perhaps matches TRBD1 (6 bases). The CDR3 extends over 18 amino acids. Germline loops: CDR1 ENHRY, CDR2 SYGVKD. V dropped 4 bases and J dropped 2 bases, with 23 bases sitting between them.

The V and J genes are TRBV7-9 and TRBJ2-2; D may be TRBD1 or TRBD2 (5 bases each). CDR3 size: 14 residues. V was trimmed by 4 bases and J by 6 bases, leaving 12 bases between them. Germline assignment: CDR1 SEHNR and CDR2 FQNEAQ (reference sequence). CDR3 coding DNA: TGTGCCAGCAGCTCGCCCCAGGGACCCGGGGAGCTGTTTTTT. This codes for CASSSPQGPGELFF. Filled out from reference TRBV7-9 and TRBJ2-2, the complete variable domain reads DTGVSQNPRHKITKRGQNVTFRCDPISEHNRLYWYRQTLGQGPEFLTYFQNEAQLEKSRLLSDRFSAERPKGSFSTLEIQRTEQGDSAMYLCASSSPQGPGELFFGEGSRLTVL.

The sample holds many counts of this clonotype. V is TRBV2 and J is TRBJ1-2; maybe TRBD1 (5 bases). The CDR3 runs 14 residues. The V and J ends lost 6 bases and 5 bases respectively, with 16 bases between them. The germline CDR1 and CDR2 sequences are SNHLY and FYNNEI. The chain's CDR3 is CASREGLVVYGYTF. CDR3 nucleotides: TGTGCCAGCAGGGAGGGACTGGTTGTATATGGCTACACCTTC. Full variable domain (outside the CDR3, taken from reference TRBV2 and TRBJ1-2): EPEVTQTPSHQVTQMGQEVILRCVPISNHLYFYWYRQILGQKVEFLVSFYNNEISEKSEIFDDQFSVERPDGSNFTLKIRSTKLEDSAMYFCASREGLVVYGYTFGSGTRLTVV.

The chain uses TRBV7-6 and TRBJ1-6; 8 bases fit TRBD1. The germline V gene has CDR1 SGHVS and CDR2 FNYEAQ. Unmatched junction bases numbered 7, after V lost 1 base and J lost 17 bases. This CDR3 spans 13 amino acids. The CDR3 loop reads CASSLGAGTGIHF. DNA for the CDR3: TGTGCCAGCAGCTTAGGCGCCGGGACAGGCATCCACTTT.

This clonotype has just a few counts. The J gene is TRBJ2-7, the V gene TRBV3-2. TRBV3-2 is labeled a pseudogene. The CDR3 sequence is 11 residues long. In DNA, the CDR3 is TGTGCCAGCAGCCAAAACCGGACGCAGTACTTC. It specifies CASSQNRTQYF.

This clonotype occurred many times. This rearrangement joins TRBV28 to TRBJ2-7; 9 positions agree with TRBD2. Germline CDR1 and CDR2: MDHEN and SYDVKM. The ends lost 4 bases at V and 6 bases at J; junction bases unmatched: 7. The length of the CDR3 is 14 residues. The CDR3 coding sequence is TGTGCCAGCAGTTCGCCTAGCGGGACCGGCGAGCAGTACTTC. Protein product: CASSSPSGTGEQYF.

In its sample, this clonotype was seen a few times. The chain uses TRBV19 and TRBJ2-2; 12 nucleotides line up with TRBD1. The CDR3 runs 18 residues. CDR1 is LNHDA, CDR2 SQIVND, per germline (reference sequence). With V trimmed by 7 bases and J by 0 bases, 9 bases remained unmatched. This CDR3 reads CASKRGQGALSNTGELFF. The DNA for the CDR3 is TGTGCCAGTAAGAGGGGACAGGGGGCCCTTTCGAACACCGGGGAGCTGTTTTTT.

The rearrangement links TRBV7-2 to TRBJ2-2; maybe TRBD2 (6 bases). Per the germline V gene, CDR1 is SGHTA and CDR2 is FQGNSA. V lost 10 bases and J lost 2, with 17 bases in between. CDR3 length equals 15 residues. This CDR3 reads CATRLGNFNTGELFF. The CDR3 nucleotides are TGTGCCACCCGACTAGGAAACTTTAACACCGGGGAGCTGTTTTTT.

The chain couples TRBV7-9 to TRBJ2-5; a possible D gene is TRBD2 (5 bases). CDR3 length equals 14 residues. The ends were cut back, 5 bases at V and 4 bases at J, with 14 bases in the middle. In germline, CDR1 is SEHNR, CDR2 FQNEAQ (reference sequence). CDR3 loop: CASSPGGELETQYF. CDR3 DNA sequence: TGTGCCAGCAGCCCAGGAGGCGAGCTAGAGACCCAGTACTTC. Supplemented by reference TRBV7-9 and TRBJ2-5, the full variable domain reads DTGVSQNPRHKITKRGQNVTFRCDPISEHNRLYWYRQTLGQGPEFLTYFQNEAQLEKSRLLSDRFSAERPKGSFSTLEIQRTEQGDSAMYLCASSPGGELETQYFGPGTRLLVL.

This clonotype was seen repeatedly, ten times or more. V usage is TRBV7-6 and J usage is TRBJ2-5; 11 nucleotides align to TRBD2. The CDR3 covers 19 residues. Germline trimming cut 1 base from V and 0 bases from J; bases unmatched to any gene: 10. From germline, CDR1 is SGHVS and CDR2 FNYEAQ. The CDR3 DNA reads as TGTGCCAGCAGCTTAGATGGTAGCGGGGGGGATTGGTACCAAGAGACCCAGTACTTC. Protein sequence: CASSLDGSGGDWYQETQYF.

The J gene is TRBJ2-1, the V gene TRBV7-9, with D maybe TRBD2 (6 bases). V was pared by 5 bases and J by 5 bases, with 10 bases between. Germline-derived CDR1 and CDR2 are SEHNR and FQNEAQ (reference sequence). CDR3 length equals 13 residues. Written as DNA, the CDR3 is TGTGCCAGCAGCCAGGGACTGGACAATGAGCAGTTCTTC. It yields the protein CASSQGLDNEQFF.

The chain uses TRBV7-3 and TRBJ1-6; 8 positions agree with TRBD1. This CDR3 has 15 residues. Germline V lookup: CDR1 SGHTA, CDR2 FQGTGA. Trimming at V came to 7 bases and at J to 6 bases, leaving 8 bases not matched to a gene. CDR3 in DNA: TGTGCCAGCACCCCAGGGGGCGCAGCTAATTCACCCCTCCACTTT. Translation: CASTPGGAANSPLHF.

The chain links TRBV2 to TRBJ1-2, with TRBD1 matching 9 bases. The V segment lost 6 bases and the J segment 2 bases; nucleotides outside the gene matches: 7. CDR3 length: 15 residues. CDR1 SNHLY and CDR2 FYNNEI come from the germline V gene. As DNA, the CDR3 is TGTGCCAGCAGGGATCACGGACAGGGGAACTATGGCTACACCTTC. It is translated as CASRDHGQGNYGYTF.

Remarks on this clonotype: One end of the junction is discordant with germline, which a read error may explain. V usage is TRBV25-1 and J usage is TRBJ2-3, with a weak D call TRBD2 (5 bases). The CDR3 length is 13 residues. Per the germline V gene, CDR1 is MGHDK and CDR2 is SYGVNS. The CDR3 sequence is CACSARTANTQYF. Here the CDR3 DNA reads TGTGCCTGCAGTGCCCGGACTGCGAATACGCAGTATTTT.

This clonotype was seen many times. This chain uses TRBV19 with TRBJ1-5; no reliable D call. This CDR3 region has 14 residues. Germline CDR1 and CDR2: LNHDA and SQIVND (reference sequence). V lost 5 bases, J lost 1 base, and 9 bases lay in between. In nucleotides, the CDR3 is TGTGCCAGTAGTCAAAGGCAGAGCAATCAGCCCCAGCATTTT. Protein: CASSQRQSNQPQHF. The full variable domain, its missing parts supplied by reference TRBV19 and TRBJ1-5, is DGGITQSPKYLFRKEGQNVTLSCEQNLNHDAMYWYRQDPGQGLRLIYYSQIVNDFQKGDIAEGYSVSREKKESFPLTVTSAQKNPTAFYLCASSQRQSNQPQHFGDGTRLSIL.

CDR3 nucleotides: TGTGCCACCAGCAGAGTGCGGGGATCGAGCAATCAGCCCCAGCATTTT. Encoded protein: CATSRVRGSSNQPQHF. The J gene is TRBJ1-5, the V gene TRBV15; the D is unclear. This CDR3 is built from 16 residues. V was trimmed by 1 base and J by 1 base, leaving 11 bases between them. Germline CDR1 and CDR2: LNHNV and YYDKDF (reference sequence). The full variable domain, in which reference TRBV15 and TRBJ1-5 provide the parts outside the CDR3, is DAMVIQNPRYQVTQFGKPVTLSCSQTLNHNVMYWYQQKSSQAPKLLFHYYDKDFNNEADTPDNFQSRRPNTSFCFLDIRSPGLGDTAMYLCATSRVRGSSNQPQHFGDGTRLSIL.